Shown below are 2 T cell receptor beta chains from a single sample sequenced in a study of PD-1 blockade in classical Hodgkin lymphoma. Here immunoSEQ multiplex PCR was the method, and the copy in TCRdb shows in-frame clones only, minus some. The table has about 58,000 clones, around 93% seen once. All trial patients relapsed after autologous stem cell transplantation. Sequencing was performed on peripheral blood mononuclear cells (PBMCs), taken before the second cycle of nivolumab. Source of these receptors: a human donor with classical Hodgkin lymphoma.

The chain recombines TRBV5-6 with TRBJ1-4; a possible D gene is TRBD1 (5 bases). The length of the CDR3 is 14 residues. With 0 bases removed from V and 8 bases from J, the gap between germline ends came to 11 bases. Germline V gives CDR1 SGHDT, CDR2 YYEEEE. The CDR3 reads CASSLDRGQEKLFF. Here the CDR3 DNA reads TGTGCCAGCAGCTTGGACCGGGGCCAGGAAAAACTGTTTTTT.

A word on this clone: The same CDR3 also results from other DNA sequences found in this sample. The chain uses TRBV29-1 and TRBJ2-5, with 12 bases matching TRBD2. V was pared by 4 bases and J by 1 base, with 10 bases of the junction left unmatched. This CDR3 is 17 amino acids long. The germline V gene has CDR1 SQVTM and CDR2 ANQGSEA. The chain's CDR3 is CSVAGLAGGGPQETQYF. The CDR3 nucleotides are TGCAGCGTTGCCGGGCTAGCGGGAGGGGGGCCCCAAGAGACCCAGTACTTC.